The rows below give T cell receptor beta chains drawn from one sample of a study of blood T cell repertoires in COVID-19. Repertoires were generated with immunoSEQ multiplex PCR, while TCRdb's copy carries only in-frame clones and drops some. The table lists about 320,000 clones, 87% of them singletons. Input material: PBMCs or T cells enriched from blood (not recorded which). The receptors come from a woman between 25 and 40 years old who had recovered from COVID-19. CDR3s include the opening cysteine and the closing phenylalanine or tryptophan. The order of the fields is clone size, J gene, V gene, D gene, CDR3 protein, CDR3 DNA. The D gene is left open where the match is weak. A row's size may be missing; if present it is once, few, many or a size class.

clone_size: NA
j_call: TRBJ1-1
v_call: TRBV3-1/TRBV3-2
d_call: NA
cdr3_aa: CASSQDRGNTEAFF
cdr3_nt: TGTGCCAGCAGCCAAGATCGGGGGAACACTGAAGCTTTCTTT

clone_size: NA
j_call: TRBJ2-5
v_call: TRBV5-6
d_call: NA
cdr3_aa: CASSLSPGYQETQYF
cdr3_nt: TGTGCCAGCAGCTTGTCACCGGGATACCAAGAGACCCAGTACTTC

clone_size: NA
j_call: TRBJ1-5
v_call: TRBV7-8
d_call: NA
cdr3_aa: CASSLGRGGRNQPQHF
cdr3_nt: TGTGCCAGCAGCTTGGGAAGGGGGGGTCGCAATCAGCCCCAGCATTTT

clone_size: NA
j_call: TRBJ2-7
v_call: TRBV29-1
d_call: NA
cdr3_aa: CSVKEIYEQYF
cdr3_nt: TGCAGCGTGAAGGAGATCTACGAGCAGTACTTC

clone_size: NA
j_call: TRBJ1-6
v_call: TRBV18
d_call: TRBD1
cdr3_aa: CASSQGTGGSYNSPLHF
cdr3_nt: TGTGCCAGCTCACAAGGGACAGGGGGCTCCTATAATTCACCCCTCCACTTT

clone_size: NA
j_call: TRBJ2-3
v_call: TRBV30
d_call: TRBD1
cdr3_aa: CAWTVGQGYSTDTQYF
cdr3_nt: TGTGCCTGGACTGTAGGACAGGGGTATAGCACAGATACGCAGTATTTT

clone_size: NA
j_call: TRBJ1-3
v_call: TRBV9
d_call: TRBD1
cdr3_aa: CASSSRGDSSGNTIYF
cdr3_nt: TGTGCCAGCAGCTCACGAGGGGACAGCTCTGGAAACACCATATATTTT

clone_size: NA
j_call: TRBJ1-1
v_call: TRBV7-7
d_call: NA
cdr3_aa: CASSLGLDTEAFF
cdr3_nt: TGTGCTAGCAGCTTAGGTCTCGACACTGAAGCTTTCTTT

clone_size: NA
j_call: TRBJ1-1
v_call: TRBV27
d_call: NA
cdr3_aa: CASSLSGGQANTEAFF
cdr3_nt: TGTGCCAGCAGCCTATCGGGGGGCCAAGCGAACACTGAAGCTTTCTTT

clone_size: once
j_call: TRBJ1-6
v_call: TRBV19
d_call: NA
cdr3_aa: CASTPGVSSPLHF
cdr3_nt: TGTGCCAGCACACCGGGGGTCTCTTCACCCCTCCACTTT

clone_size: NA
j_call: TRBJ2-5
v_call: TRBV7-7
d_call: TRBD2
cdr3_aa: CASSLSPGTSGSQETQYF
cdr3_nt: TGTGCTAGCAGCTTATCCCCCGGGACTAGCGGTTCACAAGAGACCCAGTACTTC

clone_size: NA
j_call: TRBJ1-4
v_call: TRBV5-5
d_call: TRBD1
cdr3_aa: CASSLPGGTNEKLFF
cdr3_nt: TGTGCCAGCAGCTTGCCAGGGGGCACTAATGAAAAACTGTTTTTT

clone_size: NA
j_call: TRBJ1-5
v_call: TRBV19
d_call: TRBD1
cdr3_aa: CASRRLGQGYSNQPQHF
cdr3_nt: TGTGCCAGTAGGCGGCTGGGACAGGGGTACAGCAATCAGCCCCAGCATTTT

clone_size: NA
j_call: TRBJ2-5
v_call: TRBV7-8
d_call: NA
cdr3_aa: CASSLGLRGRQETQYF
cdr3_nt: TGTGCCAGCAGCTTAGGACTCCGAGGGAGACAAGAGACCCAGTACTTC

clone_size: few
j_call: TRBJ1-2
v_call: TRBV2
d_call: TRBD1
cdr3_aa: CASTGDSLPGYGYTF
cdr3_nt: TGTGCCAGCACCGGGGACAGCCTCCCGGGCTATGGCTACACCTTC

clone_size: NA
j_call: TRBJ1-2
v_call: TRBV7-3
d_call: NA
cdr3_aa: CASTASAGASPYTF
cdr3_nt: TGTGCCAGCACCGCGTCGGCGGGGGCCTCTCCTTATACCTTC

clone_size: NA
j_call: TRBJ1-1
v_call: TRBV7-9
d_call: TRBD1
cdr3_aa: CASSLKGQGRYNTEAFF
cdr3_nt: TGTGCCAGCAGCCTAAAGGGACAGGGACGGTATAACACTGAAGCTTTCTTT

clone_size: NA
j_call: TRBJ1-2
v_call: TRBV5-6
d_call: TRBD1
cdr3_aa: CASSLAADRGLPGYTF
cdr3_nt: TGTGCCAGCAGCTTGGCCGCGGACAGGGGGCTCCCTGGCTACACCTTC

clone_size: NA
j_call: TRBJ1-1
v_call: TRBV25-1
d_call: NA
cdr3_aa: CASSRGGGVNTEAFF
cdr3_nt: TGTGCCAGCAGCCGAGGGGGGGGAGTAAACACTGAAGCTTTCTTT

clone_size: NA
j_call: TRBJ2-1
v_call: TRBV6-6
d_call: TRBD1
cdr3_aa: CASSPRSLRQGYNEQFF
cdr3_nt: TGTGCCAGCAGTCCCCGGTCCCTACGACAGGGTTACAATGAGCAGTTCTTC

clone_size: NA
j_call: TRBJ2-2
v_call: TRBV24-1
d_call: TRBD2
cdr3_aa: CATSDPRLAATGELFF
cdr3_nt: TGTGCCACCAGTGACCCGCGACTAGCGGCCACCGGGGAGCTGTTTTTT

clone_size: NA
j_call: TRBJ2-2
v_call: TRBV30
d_call: NA
cdr3_aa: CARARGARGGELFF
cdr3_nt: TGTGCCCGGGCTCGGGGGGCCCGAGGCGGGGAGCTGTTTTTT

clone_size: NA
j_call: TRBJ2-5
v_call: TRBV13
d_call: TRBD1
cdr3_aa: CASSGTGRGQETQYF
cdr3_nt: TGTGCCAGCAGCGGCACGGGCAGGGGGCAAGAGACCCAGTACTTC

clone_size: NA
j_call: TRBJ2-5
v_call: TRBV7-9
d_call: TRBD2
cdr3_aa: CASLGRGRQETQYF
cdr3_nt: TGTGCCAGCTTGGGGCGGGGGAGACAAGAGACCCAGTACTTC

clone_size: NA
j_call: TRBJ1-2
v_call: TRBV30
d_call: NA
cdr3_aa: CAWSVGRSRDGYTF
cdr3_nt: TGTGCCTGGAGTGTCGGCAGGTCACGAGATGGCTACACCTTC

clone_size: NA
j_call: TRBJ1-2
v_call: TRBV5-1
d_call: TRBD1
cdr3_aa: CASSRTGYGYTF
cdr3_nt: TGCGCCAGCAGCAGGACAGGCTATGGCTACACCTTC

clone_size: NA
j_call: TRBJ1-4
v_call: TRBV7-8
d_call: TRBD1
cdr3_aa: CASSPDRGSEKLFF
cdr3_nt: TGTGCCAGCAGCCCGGACAGGGGGAGTGAAAAACTGTTTTTT

clone_size: NA
j_call: TRBJ1-6
v_call: TRBV5-4
d_call: NA
cdr3_aa: CASRTDPAGNSPLHF
cdr3_nt: TGTGCCAGCAGAACCGACCCGGCGGGGAATTCACCCCTCCACTTT

clone_size: NA
j_call: TRBJ1-2
v_call: TRBV6-1
d_call: NA
cdr3_aa: CASSEASPGNGYTF
cdr3_nt: TGTGCCAGCAGTGAAGCTTCTCCAGGCAATGGCTACACCTTC